This TCR beta chain appears in the sequencing data of a study of T cell responses to AZD1222 COVID-19 vaccine. Germline V lookup: CDR1 MNHEY, CDR2 SMNVEV (reference sequence). The CDR3 is made up of 15 amino acids. Unmatched junction bases numbered 6, after V lost 6 bases and J lost 0 bases. Second doses were pooled across both intervals (about 4 or about 12 weeks). TCRdb's table, derived via immunoSEQ multiplex PCR, lists solely in-frame clones and lacks some. This sample has approximately 88,000 clones, with just over 90% found just once. The specimen comprised peripheral blood, sampled 28 days after the second AZD1222 dose. This chain joins TRBV27 and TRBJ1-1; 8 positions agree with TRBD1. This TCR was sampled from an adult who received the AZD1222 COVID-19 vaccine. This chain's CDR3 is CASRPGQVMNTEAFF. The CDR3 bases are TGTGCCAGCAGACCGGGACAGGTGATGAACACTGAAGCTTTCTTT.